The clone carrying this T cell receptor (beta chain) was seen once. Antigen specificity is unknown. The sample belongs to a study of vaccination effects on CD4 cells after COVID-19. Overall study context: Each participant was administered two doses of either the BNT162b2 or the mRNA-1273 vaccine. Study-wide results and limits: Within healthy vaccinees, only 1 of 255 vaccine-induced clones displayed cross-reactivity with common cold coronaviruses. Among infection- and vaccine-induced clones, marked clonal contraction occurred late after vaccination.

Profiling relied on immunoSEQ multiplex PCR, and the TCRdb table lists in-frame clones only, not all of them. The sample consists of tens of thousands of clones, roughly four fifths of them appearing once. Within the ViraFEST assay, antigen-specific CD4+ T cells underwent expansion with viral peptide pools prior to sequencing. Upon completion of 10 to 11 days in culture, CD4+ T cells were isolated. The healthy vaccine recipients, who had no prior SARS-CoV-2 infection, showed negative nucleocapsid antibodies. It was with about 10 IU/ml IL-2 and around 10 ug/ml peptides that some 1.8 million PBMC per well were cultured. V lost 5 bases and J lost 0, with 3 bases in between. This CDR3 comprises 13 residues. Per the germline V gene, CDR1 is KGHDR and CDR2 is SFDVKD.

Sequenced material: CD4+ T cells from PBMCs cultured with HCoV-NL63 spike peptides, taken before COVID-19 vaccination. The gene calls are TRBV24-1 and TRBJ2-2; no reliable D call. The TCR sequence derives from a human donor who received a COVID-19 vaccine. The CDR3 loop is CATSGANTGELFF. CDR3 DNA: TGTGCCACCAGTGGCGCGAACACCGGGGAGCTGTTTTTT.